The clone carrying this T cell receptor beta chain has at least ten counts. Germline CDR1 SGHRS, CDR2 YFSETQ. The V and J ends lost 0 bases and 3 bases respectively, with 13 bases between them. The CDR3 has 16 residues. This record comes from a study of blood T cells in healthy people across ages. A second PCR of about 7 to 12 cycles used a sample-barcoded 5' primer and a J-beta primer mix. TCRdb ran MiXCR on the 5' RACE reads and lists one entry per CDR3 protein. Among some 900,000 distinct CDR3 sequences listed, around 28% were seen once. J is TRBJ2-1 and V is TRBV5-1; the D gene is possibly TRBD1 (6 bases). Material for sequencing was blood. This receptor was obtained from a woman of 80 years or more in good health. Written as DNA, the CDR3 is TGCGCCAGCAGCTTGGCAGGCAGGGGTCGCTACAATGAGCAGTTCTTC. Its protein product is CASSLAGRGRYNEQFF.